This T cell receptor beta chain was captured by sequencing in a study of CD8+ T cells in alopecia areata. Study-level information: It was oral tofacitinib, at 5 to 10 mg twice daily, that treated patients received.

The treatment was: oral pan-JAK inhibitor, 5-10 mg twice daily. Looked up from germline, CDR1 is LGHNA and CDR2 is YSLEER. Trimming pared 0 bases from V and 4 bases from J, leaving 6 bases between. The CDR3 covers 13 residues. cDNA serving as the sequencing template came from extracted, reverse transcribed RNA. Only in-frame clones appear in the TCRdb table, and some are missing; sequencing was by immunoSEQ multiplex PCR. The sample carries 150,000 to 200,000 clones, approximately 55% recorded once. V gene TRBV4-3 combines with J gene TRBJ1-1; the D is unclear. Here the sequenced sample was CD8+ T cells sorted from blood, taken at week 24, from a patient treated with tofacitinib. This TCR came from a human donor with alopecia areata. The CDR3 sequence: CASSQDLGTEAFF. DNA of the CDR3: TGCGCCAGCAGCCAAGATCTGGGCACTGAAGCTTTCTTT.